The rows below give T cell receptor beta chains drawn from one sample of a study of T cell responses to AZD1222 COVID-19 vaccine. Libraries were prepared by immunoSEQ multiplex PCR; TCRdb keeps only in-frame clonotypes and omits some of them. Of 110,000 to 150,000 clones in the sample, 92% are singletons; the top ten hold around 3.3%. This specimen was peripheral blood, taken 28 days after the second AZD1222 dose. Receptors were obtained from an adult who received the AZD1222 COVID-19 vaccine. Both conserved end residues are part of each CDR3. Fields, in order: D gene, V gene, clone size, J gene, CDR3 protein, CDR3 DNA. A D gene is named only where the DNA matches it firmly. Rows may omit the clone size; those that give it use once, few, many or a size class.

>-|TRBV4-3|few|TRBJ1-2
CASSQDRGGADYGYTF
TGCGCCAGCAGCCAAGATAGAGGAGGGGCCGACTATGGCTACACCTTC
>TRBD2|TRBV3-1/TRBV3-2|-|TRBJ2-1
CASSQNVAGEQFF
TGTGCCAGCAGCCAAAATGTAGCGGGAGAGCAGTTCTTC
>TRBD1|TRBV19|-|TRBJ1-5
CASSPGQGAIQPQHF
TGTGCCAGTAGTCCGGGACAGGGGGCGATTCAGCCCCAGCATTTT
>-|TRBV21-1|once|TRBJ1-4
CASSGGTVSNEKLFF
TGTGCCAGCAGCGGGGGGACAGTGAGTAATGAAAAACTGTTTTTT
>TRBD2|TRBV27|once|TRBJ2-2
CASSLSRLAGGTGELFF
TGTGCCAGCAGTTTATCGAGACTAGCGGGAGGTACCGGGGAGCTGTTTTTT
>-|TRBV6-5|-|TRBJ1-5
CASSSNTINQPQHF
TGTGCCAGCAGCAGCAACACAATTAATCAGCCCCAGCATTTT
>-|TRBV4-3|once|TRBJ2-1
CASSQRPVSGQQQFF
TGCGCCAGCAGCCAGCGCCCCGTCAGCGGCCAACAGCAGTTCTTC
>TRBD1|TRBV29-1|once|TRBJ1-4
CSVIGQGNEKLFF
TGCAGCGTTATCGGACAGGGAAACGAAAAACTGTTTTTT
>-|TRBV5-1|-|TRBJ2-1
CASSLKGGSYNEQFF
TGCGCCAGCAGCTTGAAAGGCGGATCCTACAATGAGCAGTTCTTC
>-|TRBV5-1|-|TRBJ2-3
CASSLYGDTQYF
TGCGCCAGCAGCTTGTATGGTGATACGCAGTATTTT
>-|TRBV9|-|TRBJ2-7
CASSVDPGGTYEQYF
TGTGCCAGCAGCGTAGATCCTGGGGGGACCTACGAGCAGTACTTC
>TRBD1|TRBV5-1|once|TRBJ1-2
CASSLGIGGTANYGYTF
TGCGCCAGCAGCTTGGGGATAGGAGGGACAGCTAACTATGGCTACACCTTC
>-|TRBV5-1|-|TRBJ2-2
CASSFTSGQNTGELFF
TGCGCCAGCAGCTTTACGTCAGGGCAGAACACCGGGGAGCTGTTTTTT
>-|TRBV14|few|TRBJ1-5
CASSQANQPQHF
TGTGCCAGCAGCCAAGCCAATCAGCCCCAGCATTTT
>-|TRBV10-3|-|TRBJ2-3
CATRGRSTDTQYF
TGTGCCACCAGGGGGAGGAGCACAGATACGCAGTATTTT
>-|TRBV7-8|-|TRBJ1-3
CASSLEQFSSGNTIYF
TGTGCCAGCAGCTTAGAACAGTTTAGCTCTGGAAACACCATATATTTT
>-|TRBV5-1|-|TRBJ1-1
CASSLGQYLNTEAFF
TGCGCCAGCAGCCTAGGACAGTACTTGAACACTGAAGCTTTCTTT
>-|TRBV19|-|TRBJ1-2
CASSMIILGAEGYTF
TGTGCCAGTAGTATGATAATATTGGGGGCGGAAGGCTACACCTTC
>TRBD2|TRBV9|-|TRBJ2-3
CASSARTSGTDTQYF
TGTGCCAGCAGCGCACGGACTAGCGGAACAGATACGCAGTATTTT
>-|TRBV6-5|once|TRBJ1-1
CASRSQAREAFF
TGTGCCAGCAGATCCCAGGCTCGTGAAGCTTTCTTT
>-|TRBV6-5|-|TRBJ1-1
CASSPQPENTEAFF
TGTGCCAGCAGTCCACAGCCGGAGAACACTGAAGCTTTCTTT
>-|TRBV18|-|TRBJ2-7
CASSTTKKTYEQYF
TGTGCCAGCTCAACAACTAAAAAAACCTACGAGCAGTACTTC
>-|TRBV28|-|TRBJ1-2
CASSLSGLGYGYTF
TGTGCCAGCAGTTTATCCGGACTGGGCTATGGCTACACCTTC
>-|TRBV28|once|TRBJ1-2
CASSLPPAYGYTF
TGTGCCAGCAGTCTCCCGCCAGCTTATGGCTACACCTTC
>-|TRBV28|-|TRBJ1-2
CASSLRTLKYGYTF
TGTGCCAGCAGTTTAAGGACTTTAAAATATGGCTACACCTTC
>-|TRBV5-3|-|TRBJ2-2
CARSFLAALVGELFF
TGTGCCAGAAGCTTCCTAGCCGCCTTGGTCGGGGAGCTGTTTTTT
>TRBD2|TRBV5-1|-|TRBJ2-1
CASSPSGTSAHNEQFF
TGCGCCAGCAGCCCTTCCGGGACTAGCGCTCACAATGAGCAGTTCTTC
>-|TRBV10-3|-|TRBJ1-1
CAISESHTEAFF
TGTGCCATCAGTGAGTCGCACACTGAAGCTTTCTTT
>-|TRBV4-3|-|TRBJ1-4
CASSPGVGPDEKLFF
TGCGCCAGCAGCCCCGGAGTGGGACCGGATGAAAAACTGTTTTTT
>-|TRBV7-2|-|TRBJ1-5
CASSLYAPGLGGQPQHF
TGTGCCAGCAGCTTATACGCCCCGGGGTTAGGCGGACAGCCCCAGCATTTT
>-|TRBV18|-|TRBJ2-1
CASSRGFLADSYNEQFF
TGTGCCAGCTCACGAGGGTTTCTAGCCGACTCCTACAATGAGCAGTTCTTC